In its sample, the clone carrying this T cell receptor (beta chain) was seen many times. Its target is not known. The source of the sample is a study of T cell repertoires in cytomegalovirus infection. The wider study: Well-studied HLA-B-restricted CMV epitopes were used in the study alongside recently identified HLA-C-restricted ones. TCR beta signatures that were public indicated CMV infection and matching HLA type.

Each CDR3 protein is one row after TCRdb ran MiXCR on the reads. The sample holds over 250,000 distinct CDR3 sequences, 22% seen once. V dropped 6 bases and J dropped 2; count of bases not matched to a gene: 2. Per the germline V gene, CDR1 is MNHEY and CDR2 is SVGEGT. CDR3 size: 15 residues. Findings and limits, study-wide: Summed frequency of shared TCR beta families picked out CMV carriers who also had the relevant HLA. CMV-specific HLA-C-restricted TCR beta clonotypes dominated the ex vivo response.

The V gene is TRBV6-2 or TRBV6-3, the J gene TRBJ2-3, with TRBD2 matching over 13 bases. The specimen comprised cultured PBMCs, sampled from culture after CMV antigen stimulation. This receptor was taken from a human donor in good health (CMV status not recorded). Some clones in this sample may be carry-over from other donors' samples. This CDR3 is CASRTSGRPTDTQYF. DNA of the CDR3: TGTGCCAGCAGGACTAGCGGGAGGCCCACAGATACGCAGTATTTT.